One T cell receptor beta chain is described in this entry. The antigen is undetermined. This sample stems from a study of response to subunit inactivated influenza vaccine. MiXCR, applied by TCRdb to the RT-PCR reads, yields one record per CDR3 protein. The table has more than 700,000 distinct CDR3 sequences, 21% seen once. Overall study results and limits: The authors suggested that few new T cells are recruited per seasonal influenza vaccination.

V was pared by 3 bases and J by 5 bases, with 17 bases between. The germline V gene encodes CDR1 SEHNR and CDR2 FQNEAQ (reference sequence). The CDR3 has 15 residues. This clonotype originated in a man aged 50 to 60 who received an inactivated influenza vaccine. Sequenced here: PBMCs from blood, sampled more than 4 days after vaccination. The chain has TRBV7-9 and TRBJ2-7; no reliable D call. DNA of the CDR3: TGTGCCAGCAGCTTTCGGTCTAGGCAAATCCACGAGCAGTACTTC. This translates into CASSFRSRQIHEQYF.